This TCR beta chain emerged from a study of Ad26.COV2.S vaccination and SARS-CoV-2 variants. Trimming stripped 3 bases from V and 2 bases from J, with 12 bases between. The germline CDR1 and CDR2 sequences are SGHNT and YYREEE (reference sequence). The CDR3 is made up of 15 amino acids. Described treatment: roughly 20 received Ad26.COV2.S at low or high dose, single or two shots; roughly five received placebo; per-sample allocation not given. The study sampled participants on day 63 after the first vaccine or placebo injection. In Boston, an adult donor aged 18-55 years took part. Libraries were prepared by immunoSEQ multiplex PCR; TCRdb keeps only in-frame clonotypes and omits some of them. In the table there are about 680,000 clones, roughly 90% of which are singletons.

Sequencing used peripheral blood, obtained in a trial of Ad26.COV2.S vaccine versus placebo. This clonotype was sampled from a person between 18 and 65 years old who received the Ad26.COV2.S COVID-19 vaccine or a placebo. This chain links TRBV5-4 with TRBJ2-1; the D gene is possibly TRBD2 (6 bases). Here the CDR3 reads CASSSRTIPYNEQFF. CDR3 sequence (DNA): TGTGCCAGCAGCTCCCGGACTATCCCCTACAATGAGCAGTTCTTC.